The clone carrying this T cell receptor (beta chain) was picked up many times. Its target is unknown. V lost 2 bases and J 4 bases, leaving 14 bases between the germline ends. This CDR3 has 14 amino acids. Per the germline V gene, CDR1 is SQVTM and CDR2 is ANQGSEA. These data belong to a study of CD8 T cells in ankylosing spondylitis. General study results and limits: There was a TCR beta motif, made of eight highly homologous variants, that appeared characteristic of ankylosing spondylitis blood.

TCRdb passed the 5' RACE reads through MiXCR, listing each CDR3 protein once. This sample has hundreds of thousands of distinct CDR3 sequences, with around 25% found just once. The clonotype was recovered from a male donor with ankylosing spondylitis or in good health (not recorded which). This rearrangement joins TRBV29-1 to TRBJ1-1; a possible D gene is TRBD1 (6 bases). Sequenced: blood, either unsorted or a sorted T cell fraction (not recorded which). Here the CDR3 reads CSVEPLGGRTEAFF. DNA of the CDR3: TGCAGCGTTGAACCTCTTGGGGGGCGCACTGAAGCTTTCTTT.